The clone carrying this T cell receptor beta chain turned up a few times. Antigen specificity is unknown. It was with a sample-barcoded 5' primer and a J-beta primer mix that a second PCR of roughly 7 to 12 cycles was run. A template-switch adaptor containing 12 random nucleotides labeled each cDNA molecule. TCRdb re-derived calls from the 5' RACE reads in MiXCR, one entry per CDR3 protein. The sample has more than 450,000 distinct CDR3 sequences, roughly a quarter seen once; the top ten hold 3% to 4%. The germline V gene encodes CDR1 SGHTA and CDR2 FQGNSA. Trimming took 6 bases from V and 5 from J; bases not matched to a gene: 5. CDR3 length: 14 amino acids. This entry comes from a study of blood T cells in healthy people across ages. Whole-study results and caveats: Expanded clonotype shifts may have been confounded, as the donors had an unknown CMV status.

These same records also appear under a second study, on T cells of mothers and their children. That report adds: Compared with unrelated pairs, related mother-child pairs had slightly higher, non-significant overlap.

The receptor was derived from a boy aged 2 to 10 in good health. This sequence joins TRBV7-2 and TRBJ2-3, with 10 bases aligning to TRBD2. Sequencing was carried out using blood. The CDR3 protein is CASRRGLAVDTQYF. CDR3 DNA: TGTGCCAGCAGACGAGGACTAGCGGTAGATACGCAGTATTTT.